The sequence of this TCR beta chain was determined in a study of blood T cell repertoires in COVID-19. Study-wide context: Both acute and convalescent COVID-19 samples were obtained from the United States, Italy and Spain. PBMCs, B-cell-depleted T cells, or T cells were the source of the cDNA or gDNA that made up the material.

How the authors handled the data: Estimation of nucleated cell counts relied on the amplification of reference gene primers. Method: immunoSEQ multiplex PCR; TCRdb's copy keeps in-frame clones and lacks some. The DNA gave D and trimming, while V, J and clone size come from that table. The repertoire consists of about 74,000 clones, with over 85% occurring once and the leading ten covering roughly 1.5%. The CDR3 consists of 17 residues. Germline V CDR1 and CDR2: SGHRS, YFSETQ. V lost 4 bases to trimming and J lost 4 bases; unmatched junction nucleotides: 14. This clonotype originated in a man aged 50-60 years with acute or convalescent COVID-19. J is TRBJ2-1 and V is TRBV5-1; 7 bases are shared with TRBD2. Sequenced input: peripheral blood. CDR3 in amino acids: CASSTRVGLAEYNEQFF. In DNA, the CDR3 is TGCGCCAGCAGCACCAGAGTGGGGCTAGCGGAGTACAATGAGCAGTTCTTC.